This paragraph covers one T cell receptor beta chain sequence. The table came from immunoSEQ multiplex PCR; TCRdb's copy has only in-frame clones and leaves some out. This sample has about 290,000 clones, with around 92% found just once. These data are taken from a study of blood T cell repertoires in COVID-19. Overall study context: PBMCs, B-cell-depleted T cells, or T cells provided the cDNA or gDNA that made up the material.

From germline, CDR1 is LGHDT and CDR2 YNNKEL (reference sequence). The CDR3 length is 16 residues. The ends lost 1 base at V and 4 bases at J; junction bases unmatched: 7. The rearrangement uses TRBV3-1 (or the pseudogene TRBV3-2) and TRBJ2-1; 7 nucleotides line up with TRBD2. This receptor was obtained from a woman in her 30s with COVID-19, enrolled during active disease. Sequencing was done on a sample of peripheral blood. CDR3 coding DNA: TGTGCCAGCAGCCAAGTCGGCGGGGGACTATACAATGAGCAGTTCTTC. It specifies CASSQVGGGLYNEQFF.